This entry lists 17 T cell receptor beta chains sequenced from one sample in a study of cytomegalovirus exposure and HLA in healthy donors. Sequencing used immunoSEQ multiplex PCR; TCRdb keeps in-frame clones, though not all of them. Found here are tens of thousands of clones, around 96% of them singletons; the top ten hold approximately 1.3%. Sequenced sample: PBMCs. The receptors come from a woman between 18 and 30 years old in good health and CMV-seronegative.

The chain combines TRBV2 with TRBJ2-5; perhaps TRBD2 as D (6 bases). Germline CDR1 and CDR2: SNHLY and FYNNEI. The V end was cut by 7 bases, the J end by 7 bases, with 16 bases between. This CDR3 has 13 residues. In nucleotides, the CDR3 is TGTGCCAGCACTCAGTTAGGGGAGGCGACCCAGTACTTC. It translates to CASTQLGEATQYF.

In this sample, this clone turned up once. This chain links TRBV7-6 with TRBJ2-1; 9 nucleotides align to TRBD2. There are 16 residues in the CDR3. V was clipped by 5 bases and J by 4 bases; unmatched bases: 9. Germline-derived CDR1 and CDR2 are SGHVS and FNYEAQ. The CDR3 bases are TGTGCCAGCAGCCCTACTAGCGGGCCTTTTTACAATGAGCAGTTCTTC. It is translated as CASSPTSGPFYNEQFF.

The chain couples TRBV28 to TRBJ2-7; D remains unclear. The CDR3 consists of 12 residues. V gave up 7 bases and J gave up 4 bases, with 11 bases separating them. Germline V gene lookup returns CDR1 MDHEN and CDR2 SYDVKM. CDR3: CASMSNPYEQYF. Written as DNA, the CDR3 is TGTGCCAGCATGAGTAACCCTTACGAGCAGTACTTC.

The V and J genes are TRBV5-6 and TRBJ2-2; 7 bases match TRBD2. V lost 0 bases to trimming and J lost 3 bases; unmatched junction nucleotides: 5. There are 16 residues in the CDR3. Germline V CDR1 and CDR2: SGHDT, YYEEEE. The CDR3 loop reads CASSLDRGGDTGELFF. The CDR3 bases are TGTGCCAGCAGCTTGGATCGGGGAGGGGACACCGGGGAGCTGTTTTTT. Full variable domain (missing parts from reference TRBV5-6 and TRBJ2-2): DAGVTQSPTHLIKTRGQQVTLRCSPKSGHDTVSWYQQALGQGPQFIFQYYEEEERQRGNFPDRFSGHQFPNYSSELNVNALLLGDSALYLCASSLDRGGDTGELFFGEGSRLTVL.

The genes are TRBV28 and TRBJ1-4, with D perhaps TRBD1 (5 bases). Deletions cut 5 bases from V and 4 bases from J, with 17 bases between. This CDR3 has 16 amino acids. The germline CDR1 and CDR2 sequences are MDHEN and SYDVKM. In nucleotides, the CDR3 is TGTGCCAGCAGTCCCCAGGTCGGGGGATATAATGAAAAACTGTTTTTT. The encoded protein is CASSPQVGGYNEKLFF.

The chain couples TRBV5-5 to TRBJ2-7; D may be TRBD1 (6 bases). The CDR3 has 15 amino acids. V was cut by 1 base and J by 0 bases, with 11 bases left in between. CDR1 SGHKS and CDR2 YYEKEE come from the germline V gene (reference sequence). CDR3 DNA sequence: TGTGCCAGCAGCTTGACAGGGCTCAGCTCCTACGAGCAGTACTTC. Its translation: CASSLTGLSSYEQYF.

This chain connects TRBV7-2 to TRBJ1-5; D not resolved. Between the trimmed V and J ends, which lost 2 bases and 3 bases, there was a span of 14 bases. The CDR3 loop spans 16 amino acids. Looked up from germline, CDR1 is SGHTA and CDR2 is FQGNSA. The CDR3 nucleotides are TGTGCCAGCAGCTTAAGGTTTGACACCTTCAATCAGCCCCAGCATTTT. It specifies CASSLRFDTFNQPQHF.

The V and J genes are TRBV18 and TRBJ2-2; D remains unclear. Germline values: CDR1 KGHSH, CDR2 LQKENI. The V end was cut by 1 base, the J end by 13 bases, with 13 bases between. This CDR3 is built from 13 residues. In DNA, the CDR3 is TGTGCCAGCTCACCACGAGATCAATGGTGGCTGTTTTTT. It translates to CASSPRDQWWLFF.

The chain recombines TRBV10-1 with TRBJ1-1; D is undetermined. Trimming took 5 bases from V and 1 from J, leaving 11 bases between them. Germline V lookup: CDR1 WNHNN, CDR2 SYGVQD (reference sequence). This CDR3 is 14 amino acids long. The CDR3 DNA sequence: TGCGCCAGCAGTCCTAACTGGGCGAACACTGAAGCTTTCTTT. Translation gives CASSPNWANTEAFF.

The CDR3 sequence: CASSGPYPEQFF. DNA of the CDR3: TGTGCCAGCAGCGGCCCTTATCCTGAGCAGTTCTTC. The chain uses TRBV7-9 and TRBJ2-1; D is unclear. The CDR3 is made up of 12 amino acids. Trimming removed 5 bases from V and 9 bases from J, with 11 bases in between. Germline V gene data show CDR1 as SEHNR and CDR2 as FQNEAQ (reference sequence).

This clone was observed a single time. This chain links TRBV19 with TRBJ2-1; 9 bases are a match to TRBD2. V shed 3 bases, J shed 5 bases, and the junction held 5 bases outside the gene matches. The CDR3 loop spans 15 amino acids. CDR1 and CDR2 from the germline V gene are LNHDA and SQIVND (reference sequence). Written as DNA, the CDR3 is TGTGCCAGTAGTATCTGGCGGGAGGGCGACAATGAGCAGTTCTTC. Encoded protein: CASSIWREGDNEQFF.

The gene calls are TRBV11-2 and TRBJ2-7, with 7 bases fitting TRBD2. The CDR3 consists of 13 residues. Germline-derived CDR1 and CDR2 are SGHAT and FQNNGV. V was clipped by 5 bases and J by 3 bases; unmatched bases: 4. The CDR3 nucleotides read TGTGCCAGCAGCCCCGGGAGGAGCTACGAGCAGTACTTC. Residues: CASSPGRSYEQYF.

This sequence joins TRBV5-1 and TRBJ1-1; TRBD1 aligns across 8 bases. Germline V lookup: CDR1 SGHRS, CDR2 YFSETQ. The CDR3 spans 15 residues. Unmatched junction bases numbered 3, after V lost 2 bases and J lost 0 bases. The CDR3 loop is CASSFQGAVNTEAFF. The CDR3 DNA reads TGCGCCAGCAGCTTTCAGGGGGCTGTGAACACTGAAGCTTTCTTT.

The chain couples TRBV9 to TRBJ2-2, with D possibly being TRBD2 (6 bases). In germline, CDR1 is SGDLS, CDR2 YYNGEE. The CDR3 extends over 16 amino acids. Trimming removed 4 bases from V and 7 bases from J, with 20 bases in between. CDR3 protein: CASSILGRDSVGELFF. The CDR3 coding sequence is TGTGCCAGCAGCATCCTAGGGCGGGATTCGGTCGGGGAGCTGTTTTTT.

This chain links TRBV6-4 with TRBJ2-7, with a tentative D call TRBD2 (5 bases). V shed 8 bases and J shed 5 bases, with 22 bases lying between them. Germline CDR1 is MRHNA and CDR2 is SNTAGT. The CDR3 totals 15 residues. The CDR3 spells CASFLWHARGNEQYF. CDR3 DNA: TGTGCCAGCTTCCTTTGGCACGCCCGGGGAAACGAGCAGTACTTC.

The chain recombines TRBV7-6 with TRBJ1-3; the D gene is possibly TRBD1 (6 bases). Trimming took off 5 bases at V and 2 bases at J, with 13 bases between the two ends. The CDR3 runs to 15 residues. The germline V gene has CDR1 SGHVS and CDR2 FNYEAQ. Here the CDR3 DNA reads TGTGCCAGCAGCCAACCGACAGGTCCTGGAAACACCATATATTTT. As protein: CASSQPTGPGNTIYF.

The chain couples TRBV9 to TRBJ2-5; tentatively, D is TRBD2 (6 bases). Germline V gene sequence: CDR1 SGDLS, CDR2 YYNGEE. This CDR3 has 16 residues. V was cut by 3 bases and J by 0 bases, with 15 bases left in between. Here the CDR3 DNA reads TGTGCCAGCAGCGCGGTCCGTGGGGGGTACCAAGAGACCCAGTACTTC. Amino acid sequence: CASSAVRGGYQETQYF. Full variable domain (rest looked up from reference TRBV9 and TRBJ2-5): DSGVTQTPKHLITATGQRVTLRCSPRSGDLSVYWYQQSLDQGLQFLIQYYNGEERAKGNILERFSAQQFPDLHSELNLSSLELGDSALYFCASSAVRGGYQETQYFGPGTRLLVL.